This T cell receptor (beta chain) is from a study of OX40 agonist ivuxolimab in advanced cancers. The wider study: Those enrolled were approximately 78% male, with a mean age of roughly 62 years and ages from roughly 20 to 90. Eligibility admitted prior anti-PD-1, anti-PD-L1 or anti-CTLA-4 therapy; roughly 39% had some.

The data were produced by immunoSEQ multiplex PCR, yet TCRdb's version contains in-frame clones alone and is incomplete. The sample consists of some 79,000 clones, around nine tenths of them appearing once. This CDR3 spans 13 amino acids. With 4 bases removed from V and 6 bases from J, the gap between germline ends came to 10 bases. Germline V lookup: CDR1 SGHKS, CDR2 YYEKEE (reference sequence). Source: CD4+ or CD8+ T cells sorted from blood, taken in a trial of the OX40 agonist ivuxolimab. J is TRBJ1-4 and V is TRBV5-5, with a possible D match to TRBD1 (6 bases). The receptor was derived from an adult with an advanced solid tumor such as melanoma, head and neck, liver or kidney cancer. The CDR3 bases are TGTGCCAGCAGCCAGGGGCCTTATGAAAAACTGTTTTTT. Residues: CASSQGPYEKLFF. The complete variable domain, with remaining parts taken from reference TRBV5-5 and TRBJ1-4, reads DAGVTQSPTHLIKTRGQQVTLRCSPISGHKSVSWYQQVLGQGPQFIFQYYEKEERGRGNFPDRFSARQFPNYSSELNVNALLLGDSALYLCASSQGPYEKLFFGSGTQLSVL.